The 24 T cell receptor beta chains in this list originate from one sample, sequenced in a study of technical replicates of blood from several donors (dated by TCRdb to the late 2010s). Library creation used the immunoSEQ multiplex PCR assay. The table comes from immuneACCESS by way of TCRdb, which keeps in-frame sequences with V and J called. Part of the clones is missing from these tables; in studies checked, under half for an unresolved V gene and the rest for unknown reasons. Across this sample there are about 83,000 clones, with about 94% seen only once. Roughly 0.25% of the sample is in the top ten clones. The sample taken for sequencing was T cells isolated from PBMCs. The receptors here all came from a human donor in good health.

The chain couples TRBV18 to TRBJ2-1; 9 bases match TRBD1. The germline V gene encodes CDR1 KGHSH and CDR2 LQKENI. This CDR3 region has 15 residues. V lost 8 bases, J lost 6 bases, and 11 bases stayed unmatched. As DNA, the CDR3 is TGTGCCAGCCAACGACCGGACAGGGGCATCAATGAGCAGTTCTTC. The encoded protein is CASQRPDRGINEQFF.

J is TRBJ2-7 and V is TRBV6-5; 8 bases agree with TRBD1. The germline gives CDR1 MNHEY, CDR2 SVGAGI. Losses at the gene ends were 5 bases for V and 7 bases for J; bases not matched to a gene: 10. The CDR3 has 14 residues. CDR3 sequence reads: CASSHTGTGGEQYF. The CDR3 bases are TGTGCCAGCAGTCATACCGGGACAGGAGGGGAGCAGTACTTC.

The chain combines TRBV29-1 with TRBJ2-5, with D perhaps matching TRBD1 (7 bases). V lost 7 bases and J 7 bases, leaving 22 bases between the germline ends. Per germline, CDR1 SQVTM and CDR2 ANQGSEA. There are 14 residues in the CDR3. CDR3 region: CSALEGQSRGTQYF. The DNA for the CDR3 is TGCAGCGCACTAGAGGGACAGTCGCGGGGGACCCAGTACTTC.

This rearrangement joins TRBV29-1 to TRBJ1-2; D may be TRBD1 (6 bases). Trimming took off 7 bases at V and 5 bases at J, with 14 bases between the two ends. The CDR3 has 12 amino acids. Germline CDR1 is SQVTM and CDR2 is ANQGSEA. The DNA for the CDR3 is TGCAGCGCCTCAACAGGGATTTATGGCTACACCTTC. Protein sequence: CSASTGIYGYTF.

This chain joins TRBV27 and TRBJ2-3, with TRBD2 matching over 8 bases. The trim removed 0 bases at V and 5 bases at J, leaving 4 bases unmatched. From germline, CDR1 is MNHEY and CDR2 SMNVEV (reference sequence). The CDR3 extends over 15 amino acids. This chain's CDR3 is CASSLSVAGKDTQYF. The DNA for the CDR3 is TGTGCCAGCAGTTTATCGGTAGCGGGAAAAGATACGCAGTATTTT.

The genes are TRBV19 and TRBJ2-1; 7 bases fit TRBD2. V was pared by 7 bases and J by 4 bases, with 16 bases of the junction left unmatched. Germline assignment: CDR1 LNHDA and CDR2 SQIVND (reference sequence). The CDR3 length is 17 residues. The CDR3 DNA is TGTGCCAGTACAAGCCTGGGCCTAGCGGAGGGATACAATGAGCAGTTCTTC. This gives the protein CASTSLGLAEGYNEQFF. Together with reference TRBV19 and TRBJ2-1, the CDR3 gives the full variable domain: DGGITQSPKYLFRKEGQNVTLSCEQNLNHDAMYWYRQDPGQGLRLIYYSQIVNDFQKGDIAEGYSVSREKKESFPLTVTSAQKNPTAFYLCASTSLGLAEGYNEQFFGPGTRLTVL.

The chain has TRBV27 and TRBJ2-5, with D possibly TRBD1 on 5 matching bases. The CDR3 is 13 amino acids. The germline gives CDR1 MNHEY, CDR2 SMNVEV (reference sequence). V lost 7 bases and J lost 2, with 11 bases in between. CDR3 protein: CASNMQGQETQYF. CDR3 sequence (DNA): TGTGCCAGCAATATGCAGGGACAAGAGACCCAGTACTTC.

The table lists this clone with a count of one. The J gene is TRBJ1-3, the V gene TRBV6-6; TRBD1 might be the D (5 bases). The CDR3 spans 15 residues. Trimming removed 5 bases at V and 0 bases at J, with 11 bases between. Germline V gene data show CDR1 as MNHNY and CDR2 as SVGAGI (reference sequence). The CDR3: CASSNRQSSGNTIYF. The CDR3 DNA follows: TGTGCCAGCAGTAACCGACAGAGCTCTGGAAACACCATATATTTT.

The chain couples TRBV5-6 to TRBJ1-1; tentative D call: TRBD1 (5 bases). Germline V lookup: CDR1 SGHDT, CDR2 YYEEEE. This CDR3 contains 17 residues. The V and J ends lost 3 bases and 6 bases respectively, with 24 bases between them. CDR3 sequence (DNA): TGTGCCAGCAGCTCACGGGGAGGGGTCGTCGTATACGCTGAAGCTTTCTTT. Translated: CASSSRGGVVVYAEAFF.

CDR3 bases: TGTGCCAGCCCAGGGGCTGGGGCCAACGTCCTGACTTTC. Amino acid sequence: CASPGAGANVLTF. The genes are TRBV18 and TRBJ2-6; a possible D gene is TRBD1 (6 bases). Trimming left V 8 bases short and J 2 bases short, with 7 bases between. There are 13 residues in the CDR3. Looked up from germline, CDR1 is KGHSH and CDR2 is LQKENI.

The J gene is TRBJ2-1, the V gene TRBV5-6, with a tentative D call TRBD2 (5 bases). CDR1 and CDR2 (germline): SGHDT, YYEEEE. V dropped 4 bases and J dropped 10 bases, with 15 bases sitting between them. This CDR3 contains 13 residues. CDR3 region: CASSRELVWEQFF. The CDR3 bases are TGTGCCAGCAGCAGAGAACTAGTCTGGGAGCAGTTCTTC. Full variable domain (outside the CDR3, taken from reference TRBV5-6 and TRBJ2-1): DAGVTQSPTHLIKTRGQQVTLRCSPKSGHDTVSWYQQALGQGPQFIFQYYEEEERQRGNFPDRFSGHQFPNYSSELNVNALLLGDSALYLCASSRELVWEQFFGPGTRLTVL.

CDR3 residues: CAWRWDGSSYEQYF. The CDR3 nucleotides are TGTGCCTGGAGGTGGGACGGGAGCTCCTACGAGCAGTACTTC. The chain links TRBV30 to TRBJ2-7; maybe TRBD2 (6 bases). The germline V gene has CDR1 GTSNPN and CDR2 SVGIG (reference sequence). V was trimmed by 3 bases and J by 0 bases, leaving 12 bases between them. The CDR3 loop spans 14 amino acids.

The chain links TRBV7-9 to TRBJ1-4; possibly TRBD1 for D (6 bases). V gave up 7 bases and J gave up 7 bases, with 13 bases separating them. The CDR3 covers 13 residues. CDR1 and CDR2 from the germline V gene are SEHNR and FQNEAQ (reference sequence). The CDR3 DNA is TGTGCCAGCATCCAGGGGCTTAGTGAAAAACTGTTTTTT. Encoded protein: CASIQGLSEKLFF.

This clone was recorded once. This chain links TRBV19 with TRBJ1-1, with D maybe TRBD1 (5 bases). This CDR3 is built from 16 residues. CDR1 LNHDA and CDR2 SQIVND come from the germline V gene (reference sequence). V lost 6 bases and J 0 bases, leaving 17 bases between the germline ends. The CDR3 region has the DNA TGTGCCAGTAGGGACCTTTGGCAGGGATTGAACACTGAAGCTTTCTTT. It encodes CASRDLWQGLNTEAFF. The entire variable domain, with the rest obtained from reference TRBV19 and TRBJ1-1, is as follows: DGGITQSPKYLFRKEGQNVTLSCEQNLNHDAMYWYRQDPGQGLRLIYYSQIVNDFQKGDIAEGYSVSREKKESFPLTVTSAQKNPTAFYLCASRDLWQGLNTEAFFGQGTRLTVV.

This chain joins TRBV29-1 and TRBJ2-7; TRBD1 matches 10 bases. The CDR3 contains 13 residues. After removal of 6 bases from V and 5 bases from J, the junction contained 7 bases not matched to a gene. Looked up from germline, CDR1 is SQVTM and CDR2 is ANQGSEA. The CDR3 is CSVVGTGANEQYF. DNA for the CDR3: TGCAGCGTCGTCGGGACAGGGGCCAACGAGCAGTACTTC.

The chain combines TRBV27 with TRBJ2-2; TRBD1 is a possible D gene (5 bases). This CDR3 contains 20 residues. The V end lost 3 bases, the J end lost 3 bases, and 26 bases lay between the germline ends. CDR1 is MNHEY and CDR2 is SMNVEV in the germline V gene (reference sequence). The CDR3 DNA is TGTGCCAGCAGTTTCTCCCGGTCACCCTCGTCGGACAAAGACACCGGGGAGCTGTTTTTT. This encodes CASSFSRSPSSDKDTGELFF.

The count of this clone is one. The chain carries TRBV5-1 and TRBJ2-3; 9 bases align to TRBD2. Trimming at V came to 1 base and at J to 2 bases, leaving 11 bases not matched to a gene. This CDR3 region has 18 residues. Looked up from germline, CDR1 is SGHRS and CDR2 is YFSETQ. The CDR3 DNA follows: TGCGCCAGCAGCTTGCGCGGCTCAGCGGGAGGACCCACAGATACGCAGTATTTT. This codes for CASSLRGSAGGPTDTQYF.

The chain is built from TRBV11-2 and TRBJ1-5, with a possible D match to TRBD1 (6 bases). Per germline, CDR1 SGHAT and CDR2 FQNNGV. The CDR3 spans 13 residues. V lost 4 bases to trimming and J lost 4 bases, with 8 bases between them. The CDR3 protein is CASSSQGNQPQHF. DNA for the CDR3: TGTGCCAGCAGCTCCCAGGGGAATCAGCCCCAGCATTTT.

V gene TRBV4-1 combines with J gene TRBJ2-7, with a weak D call TRBD1 (6 bases). Germline V gene data show CDR1 as MGHRA and CDR2 as YSYEKL. Between the trimmed V and J ends, which lost 2 bases and 3 bases, there was a span of 17 bases. This CDR3 contains 16 residues. The CDR3 here is CASSQYTGLGSYEQYF. In DNA form, the CDR3 reads TGCGCCAGCAGCCAATATACAGGGTTAGGGAGCTACGAGCAGTACTTC.

The chain recombines TRBV6-5 with TRBJ1-5; D is unclear. This CDR3 is 13 amino acids long. Germline V CDR1 and CDR2: MNHEY, SVGAGI. The V and J ends lost 6 bases and 4 bases respectively, with 10 bases between them. CDR3 coding DNA: TGTGCCAGCAGCTCCGACACAAATCAGCCCCAGCATTTT. Encoded protein: CASSSDTNQPQHF.

The V and J genes are TRBV5-6 and TRBJ1-6; 7 bases match TRBD1. Germline-derived CDR1 and CDR2 are SGHDT and YYEEEE. This CDR3 is 17 amino acids long. The trim removed 4 bases at V and 0 bases at J, leaving 7 bases unmatched. CDR3 DNA: TGTGCCAGCAGCCCATCAGGGGGTAGCTCCTATAATTCACCCCTCCACTTT. It yields the protein CASSPSGGSSYNSPLHF.

The chain employs TRBV29-1 and TRBJ2-5, with 10 nucleotides matching TRBD1. Germline values: CDR1 SQVTM, CDR2 ANQGSEA. V dropped 7 bases and J dropped 9; count of bases not matched to a gene: 17. The CDR3 loop spans 15 amino acids. The CDR3 loop reads CSATLPGQGYLAQYF. CDR3 DNA sequence: TGCAGCGCTACCCTTCCGGGACAGGGGTATCTGGCCCAGTACTTC.

This chain connects TRBV7-8 to TRBJ2-7; 8 nucleotides align to TRBD1. Germline trimming cut 6 bases from V and 2 bases from J; bases unmatched to any gene: 6. This CDR3 has 14 residues. CDR1 SGHVS and CDR2 FQNEAQ come from the germline V gene. The CDR3 sequence is CASSTPGQAYEQYF. The DNA of the CDR3 is TGTGCCAGCAGTACGCCGGGACAGGCCTACGAGCAGTACTTC.

This chain uses TRBV9 with TRBJ2-1; 8 bases line up with TRBD2. Looked up from germline, CDR1 is SGDLS and CDR2 is YYNGEE. CDR3 length: 12 residues. Trimming at V came to 2 bases and at J to 10 bases, leaving 2 bases not matched to a gene. CDR3: CASSVQREEQFF. The CDR3 bases are TGTGCCAGCAGCGTGCAGCGGGAGGAGCAGTTCTTC.